This T cell receptor (beta chain) is drawn from a study of regulatory T cells in long-lasting Graves disease. HTBI primers from iRepertoire and Arm-PCR of CDR3 regions yielded the TCR beta libraries. TCRdb passed the multiplex PCR reads through MiXCR, listing each CDR3 protein once. The table has 300,000 to 400,000 distinct CDR3 sequences, under 20% seen once. With respect to this clonotype: Its antigen remains unidentified.

Per the germline V gene, CDR1 is SGHAT and CDR2 is FQNNGV. V was clipped by 0 bases and J by 3 bases, with 9 bases between them. The CDR3 is 15 residues long. The time point: newly diagnosed GD, antithyroid drugs for less than 3 months. The TCR library used RNA extracted from PBMCs. In this cohort, patients came from an endocrinology department located in Xi'an, China. Overall study results and limits: Newly diagnosed patients shared more than 750 public clonotypes; persistent patients shared a few thousand. The sample size was small, and this may have reduced accuracy.

The source is a female donor with Graves disease. Sample: peripheral blood mononuclear cells (PBMCs), taken at new diagnosis, from a patient treated with antithyroid drugs. The J gene is TRBJ2-1, the V gene TRBV11-2; D remains unclear. CDR3 sequence: CASSLDRGVYNEQFF. For the CDR3, the DNA is TGTGCCAGCAGCTTAGATCGAGGCGTCTACAATGAGCAGTTCTTC.